The T cell receptor beta chain under discussion was sequenced for a study of blood T cell repertoires in COVID-19. Study summary: Specimens from acute and convalescent COVID-19 originated in the United States, Italy and Spain. T cells, B-cell-depleted T cells, or PBMCs provided the cDNA or gDNA that served as material.

The authors' processing: Amplification of reference gene primers was used by the study to estimate nucleated cell counts. Using immunoSEQ multiplex PCR, the repertoire was profiled, and TCRdb retains in-frame clones only, with some absent. The DNA was the basis for D and trimming; V, J and clone size are from that table. Found here are approximately 200,000 clones, about 85% of them singletons; the top ten hold over 0.95%. V shed 2 bases, J shed 4 bases, and the junction held 4 bases outside the gene matches. The CDR3 length is 14 residues. CDR1 SGHKS and CDR2 YYEKEE come from the germline V gene (reference sequence).

The chain links TRBV5-5 to TRBJ1-2; 8 nucleotides align to TRBD1. Material for sequencing was peripheral blood. The clonotype originates from a middle-aged man with acute or convalescent COVID-19. CDR3 protein: CASSFLTGAYGYTF. CDR3 sequence (DNA): TGTGCCAGCAGCTTCCTGACAGGGGCCTATGGCTACACCTTC.